The clone carrying this T cell receptor beta chain has more than one count but fewer than ten. This entry comes from a study of T-cell reconstitution after alpha-beta-depleted transplantation in children. TCRbeta library construction was performed incorporating unique molecular identifiers. TCRdb independently ran MiXCR on the PCR reads; one entry per CDR3 protein. The table shows hundreds of thousands of distinct CDR3 sequences, with 8.5% to 10% occurring only once. The sample consisted of PBMCs from the stem cell graft donor, taken from the stem cell graft. This sequence was found in a human donor who donated a stem cell graft to a child with acute lymphoblastic leukemia.

The CDR3 sequence is CASSVGQALTDTQYF. CDR3 in DNA: TGTGCCAGCAGCGTGGGACAGGCCCTCACAGATACGCAGTATTTT. The rearrangement links TRBV7-2 to TRBJ2-3; 8 positions match TRBD1. Germline CDR1 reads SGHTA; CDR2 reads FQGNSA. This CDR3 is built from 15 residues. J lost 2 bases, V lost 5 bases, and 6 bases had no gene match.